These T cell receptor beta chains were read from a single sample in a study of blood T cell repertoires in COVID-19. The method was immunoSEQ multiplex PCR; TCRdb's version includes in-frame clones alone and lacks a portion of them. In the table there are about 140,000 clones, 76% of which are singletons. Sample: peripheral blood. These receptors were taken from a woman older than 75 with active or convalescent COVID-19. Each CDR3 is given with its conserved first and last residue. A D gene is named only where the DNA matches it firmly. Some rows have no size entry. The others give once, few or many, or a class for an expanded clone.

J gene | clone size | V gene | CDR3 length | D gene | CDR3 protein | CDR3 DNA
TRBJ2-5 | NA | TRBV30 | 16 | TRBD2 | CAWSLPRGLVKETQYF | TGTGCCTGGAGTTTGCCTCGGGGACTAGTAAAAGAGACCCAGTACTTC
TRBJ1-2 | NA | TRBV5-1 | 15 | NA | CASSLNRGTTHGYTF | TGCGCCAGCAGCTTGAACCGTGGGACAACTCATGGCTACACCTTC
TRBJ2-2 | NA | TRBV30 | 15 | TRBD2 | CAWTSGGANTGELFF | TGTGCCTGGACTAGCGGGGGGGCGAACACCGGGGAGCTGTTTTTT
TRBJ2-1 | NA | TRBV19 | 15 | NA | CASSMATTIGNEQFF | TGTGCCAGTAGTATGGCGACTACTATAGGCAATGAGCAGTTCTTC
TRBJ1-5 | NA | TRBV12-3/TRBV12-4 | 13 | NA | CASSRGVVQPQHF | TGTGCCAGCAGTCGGGGGGTGGTACAGCCCCAGCATTTT
TRBJ1-2 | few | TRBV2 | 15 | TRBD1 | CASSPRIRQGGGYTF | TGTGCCAGCAGTCCAAGGATCCGACAGGGGGGCGGCTACACCTTC
TRBJ1-4 | NA | TRBV3-1/TRBV3-2 | 13 | NA | CASSQGADGKLFF | TGTGCCAGCAGCCAGGGGGCGGACGGAAAACTGTTTTTT
TRBJ2-1 | NA | TRBV7-6 | 14 | NA | CASSLEDSYNEQFF | TGTGCCAGCAGCTTAGAGGACAGTTACAATGAGCAGTTCTTC
TRBJ1-2 | NA | TRBV9 | 13 | TRBD1 | CASSAQQGLGYTF | TGTGCCAGCAGCGCCCAACAGGGGCTTGGCTACACCTTC
TRBJ2-2 | NA | TRBV12-5 | 15 | NA | CASGLVQGGAGELFF | TGTGCTAGTGGTTTGGTACAGGGGGGGGCCGGGGAGCTGTTTTTT
TRBJ2-5 | few | TRBV4-1 | 16 | NA | CASSQDMNRMGETQYF | TGCGCCAGCAGCCAAGATATGAACAGGATGGGAGAGACCCAGTACTTC
TRBJ1-1 | NA | TRBV18 | 15 | NA | CASSTNNAVGTEAFF | TGTGCCAGCTCAACAAATAATGCGGTCGGGACTGAAGCTTTCTTT
TRBJ2-1 | NA | TRBV5-4 | 14 | NA | CASSYEGAYNEQFF | TGTGCCAGCAGCTATGAGGGGGCCTACAATGAGCAGTTCTTC
TRBJ1-2 | NA | TRBV12-3/TRBV12-4 | 13 | NA | CASSLGTLYGYTF | TGTGCCAGCAGTTTGGGGACACTCTATGGCTACACCTTC
TRBJ1-1 | NA | TRBV27 | 13 | NA | CASKALGVAEAFF | TGTGCCAGCAAAGCGTTGGGAGTCGCTGAAGCTTTCTTT
TRBJ2-1 | few | TRBV30 | 16 | TRBD2 | CAWNKGGGLSYNEQFF | TGTGCCTGGAATAAAGGCGGGGGGCTCTCCTACAATGAGCAGTTCTTC
TRBJ2-3 | NA | TRBV18 | 15 | TRBD2 | CASSLSGAITDTQYF | TGTGCCAGCTCACTAAGCGGGGCCATCACAGATACGCAGTATTTT
TRBJ1-6 | NA | TRBV12-3/TRBV12-4 | 13 | NA | CASSSADNSPLHF | TGTGCCAGCAGTTCTGCGGATAATTCACCCCTCCACTTT
TRBJ1-3 | NA | TRBV2 | 14 | NA | CASSPRTAGNTIYF | TGTGCCAGCAGTCCCCGGACAGCTGGAAACACCATATATTTT
TRBJ1-2 | NA | TRBV21-1 | 13 | NA | CASHSQGDYGYTF | TGTGCCAGCCACTCACAGGGTGACTATGGCTACACCTTC
TRBJ2-3 | NA | TRBV3-1/TRBV3-2 | 18 | NA | CASSQEVRKAGIIDTQYF | TGTGCCAGCAGCCAAGAAGTCCGTAAGGCGGGGATTATAGATACGCAGTATTTT
TRBJ1-2 | NA | TRBV6-5 | 12 | NA | CASSQANYGYTF | TGTGCCAGCAGTCAGGCTAACTATGGCTACACCTTC
TRBJ1-6 | NA | TRBV28 | 15 | TRBD1 | CASSLLQGYNSPLHF | TGTGCCAGCAGCCTTCTACAGGGGTATAATTCACCCCTCCACTTT